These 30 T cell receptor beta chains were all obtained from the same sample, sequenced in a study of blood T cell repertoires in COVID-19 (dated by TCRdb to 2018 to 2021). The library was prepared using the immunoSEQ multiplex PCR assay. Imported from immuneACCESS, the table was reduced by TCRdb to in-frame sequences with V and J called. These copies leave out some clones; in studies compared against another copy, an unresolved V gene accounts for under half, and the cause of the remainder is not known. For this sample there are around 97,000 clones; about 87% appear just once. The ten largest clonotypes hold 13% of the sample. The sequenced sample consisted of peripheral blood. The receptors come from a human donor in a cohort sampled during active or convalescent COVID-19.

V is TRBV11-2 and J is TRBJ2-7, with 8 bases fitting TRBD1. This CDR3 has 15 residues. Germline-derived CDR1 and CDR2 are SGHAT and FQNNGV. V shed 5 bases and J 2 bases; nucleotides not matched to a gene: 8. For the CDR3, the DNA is TGTGCCAGCAGCCCCGACCGGGACAGGACCTACGAGCAGTACTTC. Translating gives CASSPDRDRTYEQYF.

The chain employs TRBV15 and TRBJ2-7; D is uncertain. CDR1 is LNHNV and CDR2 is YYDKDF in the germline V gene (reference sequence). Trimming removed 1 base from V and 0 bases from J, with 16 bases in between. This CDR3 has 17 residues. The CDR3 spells CATSRGKATASSYEQYF. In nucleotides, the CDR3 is TGTGCCACCAGCAGAGGAAAAGCCACCGCTAGCTCCTACGAGCAGTACTTC. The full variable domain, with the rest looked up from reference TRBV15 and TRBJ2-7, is DAMVIQNPRYQVTQFGKPVTLSCSQTLNHNVMYWYQQKSSQAPKLLFHYYDKDFNNEADTPDNFQSRRPNTSFCFLDIRSPGLGDTAMYLCATSRGKATASSYEQYFGPGTRLTVT.

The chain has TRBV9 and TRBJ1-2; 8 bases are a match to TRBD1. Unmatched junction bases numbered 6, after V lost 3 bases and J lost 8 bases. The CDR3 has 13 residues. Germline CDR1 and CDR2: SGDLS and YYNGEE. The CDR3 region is CASSGQGSWGYTF. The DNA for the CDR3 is TGTGCCAGCAGCGGACAGGGGTCGTGGGGCTACACCTTC.

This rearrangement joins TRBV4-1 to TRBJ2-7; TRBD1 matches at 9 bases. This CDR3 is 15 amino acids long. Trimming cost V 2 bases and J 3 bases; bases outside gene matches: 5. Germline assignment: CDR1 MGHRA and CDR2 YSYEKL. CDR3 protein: CASSQTRTGVYEQYF. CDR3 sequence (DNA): TGCGCCAGCAGCCAAACAAGGACAGGGGTCTACGAGCAGTACTTC.

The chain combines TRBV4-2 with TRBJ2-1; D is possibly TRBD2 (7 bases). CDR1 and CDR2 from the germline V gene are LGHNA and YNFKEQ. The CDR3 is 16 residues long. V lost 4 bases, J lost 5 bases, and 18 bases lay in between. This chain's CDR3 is CASSPGEGGENNEQFF. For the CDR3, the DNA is TGTGCCAGCAGCCCCGGGGAGGGGGGGGAAAACAATGAGCAGTTCTTC.

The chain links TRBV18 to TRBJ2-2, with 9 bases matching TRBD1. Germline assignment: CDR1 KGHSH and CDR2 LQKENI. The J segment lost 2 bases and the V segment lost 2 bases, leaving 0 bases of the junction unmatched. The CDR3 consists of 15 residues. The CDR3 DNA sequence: TGTGCCAGCTCACCAACAGGGGGCAACACCGGGGAGCTGTTTTTT. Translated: CASSPTGGNTGELFF.

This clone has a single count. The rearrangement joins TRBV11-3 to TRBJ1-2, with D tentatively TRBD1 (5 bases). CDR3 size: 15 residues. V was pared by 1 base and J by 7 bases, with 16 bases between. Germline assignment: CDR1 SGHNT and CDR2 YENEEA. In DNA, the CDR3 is TGTGCCAGCAGCTTAGGTGTTCGGCCGGGGGGTGGCTACACCTTC. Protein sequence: CASSLGVRPGGGYTF.

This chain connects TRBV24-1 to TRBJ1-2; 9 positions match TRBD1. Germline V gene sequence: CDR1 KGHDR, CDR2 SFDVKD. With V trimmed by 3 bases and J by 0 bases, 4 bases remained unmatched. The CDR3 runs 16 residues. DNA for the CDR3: TGTGCCACCAGTGATGGGACAGGGACACCTAACTATGGCTACACCTTC. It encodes CATSDGTGTPNYGYTF.

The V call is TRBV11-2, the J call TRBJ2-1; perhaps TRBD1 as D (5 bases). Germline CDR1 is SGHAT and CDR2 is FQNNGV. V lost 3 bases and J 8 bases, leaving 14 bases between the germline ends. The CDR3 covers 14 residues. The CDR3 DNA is TGTGCCAGCAGCTTCCTCCCTAGGGGCTATGAGCAGTTCTTC. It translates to CASSFLPRGYEQFF.

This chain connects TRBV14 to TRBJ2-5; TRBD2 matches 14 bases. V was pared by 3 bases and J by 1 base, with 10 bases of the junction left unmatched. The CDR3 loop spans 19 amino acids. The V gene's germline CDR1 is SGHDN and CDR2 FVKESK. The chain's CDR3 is CASSHSPGLAGEGQETQYF. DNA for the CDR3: TGTGCCAGCAGCCATTCACCGGGACTAGCGGGGGAGGGCCAAGAGACCCAGTACTTC.

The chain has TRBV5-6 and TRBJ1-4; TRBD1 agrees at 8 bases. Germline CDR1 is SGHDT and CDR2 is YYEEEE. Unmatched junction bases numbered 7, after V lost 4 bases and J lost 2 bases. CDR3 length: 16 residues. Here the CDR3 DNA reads TGTGCCAGCAGCCTCTTTGGGACAGGCACTAATGAAAAACTGTTTTTT. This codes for CASSLFGTGTNEKLFF.

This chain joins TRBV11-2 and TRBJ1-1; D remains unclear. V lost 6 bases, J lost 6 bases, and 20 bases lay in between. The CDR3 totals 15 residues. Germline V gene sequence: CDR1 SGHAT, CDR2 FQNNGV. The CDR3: CASREGGRDFAEAFF. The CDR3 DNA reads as TGTGCCAGCAGGGAGGGCGGAAGGGATTTCGCTGAAGCTTTCTTT.

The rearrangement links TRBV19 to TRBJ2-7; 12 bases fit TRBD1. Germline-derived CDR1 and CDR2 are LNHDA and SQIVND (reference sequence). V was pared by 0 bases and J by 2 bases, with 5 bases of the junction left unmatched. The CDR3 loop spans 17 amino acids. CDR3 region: CASSIDAGTGGTYEQYF. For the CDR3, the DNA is TGTGCCAGTAGTATAGACGCTGGGACAGGGGGCACCTACGAGCAGTACTTC.

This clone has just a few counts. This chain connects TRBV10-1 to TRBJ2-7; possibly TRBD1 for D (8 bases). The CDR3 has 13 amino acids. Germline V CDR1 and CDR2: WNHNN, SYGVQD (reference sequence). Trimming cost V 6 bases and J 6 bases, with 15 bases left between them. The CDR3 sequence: CASRQGEGSEQYF. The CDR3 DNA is TGCGCCAGCAGACAGGGGGAGGGCTCCGAGCAGTACTTC.

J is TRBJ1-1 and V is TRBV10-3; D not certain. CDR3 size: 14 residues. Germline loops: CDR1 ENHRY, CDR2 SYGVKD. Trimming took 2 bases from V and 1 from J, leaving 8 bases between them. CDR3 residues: CAISENGGNTEAFF. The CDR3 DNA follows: TGTGCCATCAGTGAGAACGGCGGGAACACTGAAGCTTTCTTT.

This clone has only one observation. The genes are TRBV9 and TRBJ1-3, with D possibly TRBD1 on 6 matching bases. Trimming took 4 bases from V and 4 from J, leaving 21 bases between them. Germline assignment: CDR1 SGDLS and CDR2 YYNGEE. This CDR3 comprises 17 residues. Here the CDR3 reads CASSTRTVRITGNTIYF. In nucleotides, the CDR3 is TGTGCCAGCAGCACGAGGACAGTGAGGATTACCGGAAACACCATATATTTT.

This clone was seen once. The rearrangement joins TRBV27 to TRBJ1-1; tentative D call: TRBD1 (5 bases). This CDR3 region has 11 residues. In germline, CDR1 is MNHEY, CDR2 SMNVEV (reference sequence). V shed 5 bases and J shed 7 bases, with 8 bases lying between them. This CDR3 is CASSKRGEAFF. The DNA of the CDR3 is TGTGCCAGCAGTAAAAGGGGTGAAGCTTTCTTT.

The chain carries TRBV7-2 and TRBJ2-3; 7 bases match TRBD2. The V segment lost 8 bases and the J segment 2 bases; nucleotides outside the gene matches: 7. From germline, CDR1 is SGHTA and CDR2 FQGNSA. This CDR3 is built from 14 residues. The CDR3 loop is CASVAGSYTDTQYF. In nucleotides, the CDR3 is TGTGCCAGCGTAGCGGGTTCTTACACAGATACGCAGTATTTT.

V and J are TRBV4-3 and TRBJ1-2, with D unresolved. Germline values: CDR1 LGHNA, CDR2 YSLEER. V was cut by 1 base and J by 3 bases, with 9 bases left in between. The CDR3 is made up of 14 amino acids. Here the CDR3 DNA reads TGCGCCAGCAGCCAAGCCACCGTAGACTATGGCTACACCTTC. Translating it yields CASSQATVDYGYTF.

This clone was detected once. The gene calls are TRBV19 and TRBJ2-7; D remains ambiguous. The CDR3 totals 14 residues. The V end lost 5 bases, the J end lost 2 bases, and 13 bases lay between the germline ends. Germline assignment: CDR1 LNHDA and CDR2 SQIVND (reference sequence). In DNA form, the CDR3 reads TGTGCCAGTAGTTCCCTTGACAATCCCTACGAGCAGTACTTC. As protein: CASSSLDNPYEQYF. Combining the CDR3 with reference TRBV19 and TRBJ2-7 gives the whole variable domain DGGITQSPKYLFRKEGQNVTLSCEQNLNHDAMYWYRQDPGQGLRLIYYSQIVNDFQKGDIAEGYSVSREKKESFPLTVTSAQKNPTAFYLCASSSLDNPYEQYFGPGTRLTVT.

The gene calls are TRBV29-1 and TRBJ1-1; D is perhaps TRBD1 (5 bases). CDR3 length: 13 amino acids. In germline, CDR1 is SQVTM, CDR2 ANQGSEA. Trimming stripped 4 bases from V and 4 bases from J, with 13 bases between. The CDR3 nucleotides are TGCAGCGTTGGTCTTCCCGGGGGCACTGAAGCTTTCTTT. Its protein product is CSVGLPGGTEAFF.

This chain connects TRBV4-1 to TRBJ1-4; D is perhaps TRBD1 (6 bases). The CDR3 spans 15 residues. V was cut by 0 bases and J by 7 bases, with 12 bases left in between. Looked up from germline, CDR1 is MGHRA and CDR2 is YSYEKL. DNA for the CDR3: TGCGCCAGCAGCCAAGATAGCACAGGGTCTGAAAAACTGTTTTTT. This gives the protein CASSQDSTGSEKLFF.

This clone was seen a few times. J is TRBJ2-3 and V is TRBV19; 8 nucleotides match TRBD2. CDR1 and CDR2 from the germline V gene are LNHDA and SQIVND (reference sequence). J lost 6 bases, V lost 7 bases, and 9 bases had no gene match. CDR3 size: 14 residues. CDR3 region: CASTHRGGGDTQYF. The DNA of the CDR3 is TGTGCCAGTACCCACCGGGGGGGTGGGGATACGCAGTATTTT.

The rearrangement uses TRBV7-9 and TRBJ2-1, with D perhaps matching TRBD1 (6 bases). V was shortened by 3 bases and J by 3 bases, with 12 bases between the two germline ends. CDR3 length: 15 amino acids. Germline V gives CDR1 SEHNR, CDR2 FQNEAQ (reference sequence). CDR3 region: CASSFRDTNYNEQFF. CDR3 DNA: TGTGCCAGCAGCTTTCGGGACACCAACTACAATGAGCAGTTCTTC. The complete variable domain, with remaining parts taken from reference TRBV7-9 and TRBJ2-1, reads DTGVSQNPRHKITKRGQNVTFRCDPISEHNRLYWYRQTLGQGPEFLTYFQNEAQLEKSRLLSDRFSAERPKGSFSTLEIQRTEQGDSAMYLCASSFRDTNYNEQFFGPGTRLTVL.

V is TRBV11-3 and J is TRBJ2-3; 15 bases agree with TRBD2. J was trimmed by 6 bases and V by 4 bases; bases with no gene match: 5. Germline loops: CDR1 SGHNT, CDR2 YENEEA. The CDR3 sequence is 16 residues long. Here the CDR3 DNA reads TGTGCCAGCAGCTCCGGACTAGCGGGGGGGGCCGATACGCAGTATTTT. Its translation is CASSSGLAGGADTQYF.

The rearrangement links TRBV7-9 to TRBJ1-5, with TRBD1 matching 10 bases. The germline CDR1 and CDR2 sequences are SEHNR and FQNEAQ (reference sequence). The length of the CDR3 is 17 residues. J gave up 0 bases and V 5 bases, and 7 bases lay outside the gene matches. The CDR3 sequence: CASSRGDRGRSNQPQHF. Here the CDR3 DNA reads TGTGCCAGCAGCCGTGGAGACAGGGGGCGTAGCAATCAGCCCCAGCATTTT.

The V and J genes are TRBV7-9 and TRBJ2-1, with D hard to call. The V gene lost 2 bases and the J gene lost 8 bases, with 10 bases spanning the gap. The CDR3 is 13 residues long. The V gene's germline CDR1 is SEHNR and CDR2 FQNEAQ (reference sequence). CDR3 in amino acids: CASSLTRPDEQFF. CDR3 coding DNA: TGTGCCAGCAGCTTAACTCGCCCGGATGAGCAGTTCTTC.

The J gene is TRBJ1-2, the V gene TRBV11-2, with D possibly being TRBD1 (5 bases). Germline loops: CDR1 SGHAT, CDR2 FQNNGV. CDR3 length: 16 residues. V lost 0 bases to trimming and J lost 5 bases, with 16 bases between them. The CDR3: CASSLEIRALSYGYTF. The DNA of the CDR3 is TGTGCCAGCAGCTTAGAGATCAGGGCCCTTTCATATGGCTACACCTTC.

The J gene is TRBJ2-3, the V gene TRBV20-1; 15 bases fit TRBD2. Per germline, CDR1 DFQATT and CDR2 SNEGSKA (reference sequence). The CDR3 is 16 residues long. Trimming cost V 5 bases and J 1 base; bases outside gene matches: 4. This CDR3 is CSAGGLAGGGTDTQYF. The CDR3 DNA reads TGCAGTGCTGGTGGACTAGCGGGGGGGGGCACAGATACGCAGTATTTT.

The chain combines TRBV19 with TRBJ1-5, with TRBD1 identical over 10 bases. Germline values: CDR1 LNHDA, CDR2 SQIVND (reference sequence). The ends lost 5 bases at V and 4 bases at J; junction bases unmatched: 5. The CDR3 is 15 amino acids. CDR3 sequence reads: CASSVGQGLNQPQHF. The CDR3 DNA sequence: TGTGCCAGTAGTGTGGGACAGGGGTTAAATCAGCCCCAGCATTTT.